Below are 27 T cell receptor beta chains sequenced from a single sample in a study of human T cells and chemical hapten exposure. The time point denotes: patch test 1, 2 weeks after DPC sensitization. Treatment given: therapeutic diphenylcyclopropenone sensitization with weekly scalp DPC. TCRdb re-called the RACE reads with MiXCR, one entry per CDR3 protein. The sample lists nearly 350,000 distinct CDR3 sequences, under 8% seen once, with more than 7% in the top ten. The sequencing used whole blood, collected in connection with sensitization to the hapten diphenylcyclopropenone (DPC). The origin of the receptors is a woman under 30 with alopecia areata. Some clones in this sample may be carry-over from other donors' samples.

The genes are TRBV7-6 and TRBJ1-2; TRBD1 matches 7 bases. This CDR3 comprises 15 residues. The V gene end was trimmed by 5 bases and the J gene end by 5 bases; junction bases not matched to a gene: 11. The germline CDR1 and CDR2 sequences are SGHVS and FNYEAQ. The CDR3: CASSPTQGGPYGYTF. The CDR3 coding sequence is TGTGCCAGCAGCCCTACTCAGGGGGGCCCATATGGCTACACCTTC.

This clonotype appeared many times. V usage is TRBV7-8 and J usage is TRBJ1-5, with no clear D. V was pared by 0 bases and J by 2 bases, with 8 bases between. The CDR3 contains 15 residues. In germline, CDR1 is SGHVS, CDR2 FQNEAQ. CDR3 in DNA: TGTGCCAGCAGCTTAGCGTCGGGAGGCAATCAGCCCCAGCATTTT. Residues: CASSLASGGNQPQHF.

This clonotype appeared many times. The chain employs TRBV4-3 and TRBJ1-6, with TRBD1 matching over 9 bases. The CDR3 length is 15 residues. Germline-derived CDR1 and CDR2 are LGHNA and YSLEER. V lost 1 base, J lost 9 bases, and 4 bases stayed unmatched. CDR3 nucleotide sequence: TGCGCCAGCAGCCAAGGGGGACAGGGTTTTTCACCCCTCCACTTT. Protein sequence: CASSQGGQGFSPLHF.

This clonotype was observed a few times. The chain joins TRBV20-1 to TRBJ2-3, with 9 bases fitting TRBD1. The CDR3 extends over 12 amino acids. Germline values: CDR1 DFQATT, CDR2 SNEGSKA (reference sequence). Trimming took 8 bases from V and 4 from J; bases not matched to a gene: 4. The CDR3 coding sequence is TGCAGTTACAGGGGGCAGGCAGATACGCAGTATTTT. Translating gives CSYRGQADTQYF.

This clonotype was found many times. V usage is TRBV3-1 and J usage is TRBJ2-7; TRBD1 might be the D (6 bases). Trimming stripped 10 bases from V and 4 bases from J, with 23 bases between. The germline V gene encodes CDR1 LGHDT and CDR2 YNNKEL (reference sequence). The CDR3 covers 15 residues. CDR3 sequence (DNA): TGTGCCAACGAAGAAGCCGGGACACTACAATACGAGCAGTACTTC. Translating it yields CANEEAGTLQYEQYF.

This clonotype has at least ten counts. The chain combines TRBV5-1 with TRBJ1-1; TRBD1 is a possible D gene (6 bases). The V end was cut by 0 bases, the J end by 1 base, with 7 bases between. Looked up from germline, CDR1 is SGHRS and CDR2 is YFSETQ. The CDR3 runs to 14 residues. CDR3 sequence: CASSLDRANTEAFF. In DNA form, the CDR3 reads TGCGCCAGCAGCTTGGACAGGGCGAACACTGAAGCTTTCTTT.

This clonotype was observed a handful of times. The CDR3 region is CASSAPGRVSDQPQHF. In nucleotides, the CDR3 is TGCGCCAGCAGCGCCCCCGGCAGGGTCTCTGATCAGCCCCAGCATTTT. The V and J genes are TRBV5-1 and TRBJ1-5; TRBD1 is a possible D gene (5 bases). V lost 4 bases and J lost 5, with 19 bases in between. The CDR3 spans 16 residues. Germline CDR1 SGHRS, CDR2 YFSETQ.

This sequence joins TRBV6-5 and TRBJ1-1, with a weak D call TRBD1 (5 bases). The CDR3 runs to 14 residues. Trimming stripped 10 bases from V and 1 base from J, with 16 bases between. Looked up from germline, CDR1 is MNHEY and CDR2 is SVGAGI. The CDR3 DNA reads TGTGCCACTGACGGGGGTGGCCGGAACACTGAAGCTTTCTTT. Its protein is CATDGGGRNTEAFF.

This clonotype was counted between two and nine times. The chain has TRBV6-2 or TRBV6-3 and TRBJ1-5; 7 bases line up with TRBD1. Germline values: CDR1 MNHEY, CDR2 SVGEGT. The CDR3 sequence is 14 residues long. V shed 8 bases and J 6 bases; nucleotides not matched to a gene: 10. CDR3 DNA: TGTGCCAGCTCCGACAGGGTTCTTAGTCAGCCCCAGCATTTT. Its translation: CASSDRVLSQPQHF.

The chain uses TRBV7-6 and TRBJ2-5; the D gene is possibly TRBD2 (5 bases). V lost 5 bases to trimming and J lost 2 bases, with 15 bases between them. Germline V lookup: CDR1 SGHVS, CDR2 FNYEAQ. The CDR3 has 15 amino acids. The CDR3 loop is CASSASPGRQETQYF. In DNA form, the CDR3 reads TGTGCCAGCAGCGCTTCTCCGGGGAGACAAGAGACCCAGTACTTC.

The chain is built from TRBV15 and TRBJ1-6, with D unresolved. Germline lookup yields CDR1 LNHNV and CDR2 YYDKDF (reference sequence). The CDR3 is 14 amino acids. V was trimmed by 8 bases and J by 0 bases, leaving 8 bases between them. CDR3 sequence (DNA): TGTGCCACCGGGAAGTTCTCCTATAATTCACCCCTCCACTTT. Its translation: CATGKFSYNSPLHF.

This clonotype was seen ten or more times. The chain links TRBV6-5 to TRBJ2-1, with D possibly TRBD1 on 5 matching bases. The CDR3 consists of 16 residues. Deletions cut 7 bases from V and 5 bases from J, with 21 bases between. The germline gives CDR1 MNHEY, CDR2 SVGAGI. CDR3 sequence: CASKGQGRAVNNEQFF. As DNA, the CDR3 is TGTGCCAGCAAGGGCCAGGGTAGGGCAGTTAACAATGAGCAGTTCTTC.

The rearrangement uses TRBV4-3 and TRBJ2-7; TRBD1 aligns across 8 bases. Unmatched junction bases numbered 18, after V lost 0 bases and J lost 5 bases. The CDR3 is 19 residues long. The germline V gene has CDR1 LGHNA and CDR2 YSLEER. CDR3 bases: TGCGCCAGCAGCCAAGATGATAACAGGGGGGTTGTAATTTCCCACGAGCAGTACTTC. This gives the protein CASSQDDNRGVVISHEQYF.

This clonotype occurred a few times. This chain connects TRBV6-2 or TRBV6-3 to TRBJ2-1; D possibly corresponds to TRBD1 (5 bases). Germline V lookup: CDR1 MNHEY, CDR2 SVGEGT. The CDR3 is made up of 15 amino acids. The ends were cut back, 4 bases at V and 9 bases at J, with 19 bases in the middle. CDR3 in amino acids: CASSWGRVLGGEQFF. CDR3 nucleotides: TGTGCCAGCAGTTGGGGCAGGGTATTAGGTGGTGAGCAGTTCTTC.

This clonotype was recorded many times. The V call is TRBV6-2 or TRBV6-3, the J call TRBJ1-2; D remains unclear. The CDR3 has 11 amino acids. Germline values: CDR1 MNHEY, CDR2 SVGEGT. With 6 bases removed from V and 5 bases from J, the gap between germline ends came to 7 bases. The CDR3 DNA reads as TGTGCCAGCAGGACGGCGTATGGCTACACCTTC. It yields the protein CASRTAYGYTF.

At least ten counts were recorded for this clonotype. The rearrangement uses TRBV2 and TRBJ1-2, with unresolved D. Trimming removed 5 bases at V and 4 bases at J, with 11 bases between. This CDR3 is 13 amino acids long. CDR1 and CDR2 from the germline V gene are SNHLY and FYNNEI. The CDR3 region has the DNA TGTGCCAGCAGTTCGAGACTGATCTATGGCTACACCTTC. Encoded protein: CASSSRLIYGYTF. Based on the CDR3 plus reference TRBV2 and TRBJ1-2, the full variable domain is EPEVTQTPSHQVTQMGQEVILRCVPISNHLYFYWYRQILGQKVEFLVSFYNNEISEKSEIFDDQFSVERPDGSNFTLKIRSTKLEDSAMYFCASSSRLIYGYTFGSGTRLTVV.

The V and J genes are TRBV13 and TRBJ2-5, with D perhaps TRBD1 or TRBD2 (5 bases each). This CDR3 spans 13 amino acids. Germline-derived CDR1 and CDR2 are PRHDT and FYEKMQ (reference sequence). V was clipped by 2 bases and J by 4 bases, with 8 bases between them. The CDR3 here is CASSLRDGETQYF. The CDR3 DNA reads as TGTGCCAGCAGCTTACGGGACGGAGAGACCCAGTACTTC.

This clonotype was seen ten or more times. V and J are TRBV29-1 and TRBJ1-1; D is undetermined. Germline V lookup: CDR1 SQVTM, CDR2 ANQGSEA. This CDR3 has 13 residues. Trimming stripped 1 base from V and 1 base from J, with 7 bases between. The DNA of the CDR3 is TGCAGCGTTGAAGGCGGCTGGAACACTGAAGCTTTCTTT. Encoded protein: CSVEGGWNTEAFF.

This clonotype occurred many times. J is TRBJ1-2 and V is TRBV6-5; 7 nucleotides match TRBD1. Per the germline V gene, CDR1 is MNHEY and CDR2 is SVGAGI. V shed 2 bases, J shed 4 bases, and the junction held 13 bases outside the gene matches. The CDR3 extends over 17 amino acids. Here the CDR3 reads CASSYVRLTGNGYGYTF. DNA of the CDR3: TGTGCCAGCAGTTACGTTCGCTTGACAGGGAACGGCTATGGCTACACCTTC.

This clonotype turned up a few times. J is TRBJ1-1 and V is TRBV5-1; D not certain. Germline-derived CDR1 and CDR2 are SGHRS and YFSETQ. CDR3 length: 14 amino acids. V was cut by 0 bases and J by 4 bases, with 10 bases left in between. In nucleotides, the CDR3 is TGCGCCAGCAGCTTGGAGCCAGCTGGCACTGAAGCTTTCTTT. This codes for CASSLEPAGTEAFF.

The chain recombines TRBV4-3 with TRBJ2-7, with 9 bases that match TRBD1. The CDR3 spans 15 residues. Germline CDR1 LGHNA, CDR2 YSLEER. The V segment lost 2 bases and the J segment 6 bases; nucleotides outside the gene matches: 8. The CDR3 DNA reads TGCGCCAGCAGCCAATCACCGGGACAGGGATCCGAGCAGTACTTC. Encoded protein: CASSQSPGQGSEQYF.

This clonotype has a handful of counts. The chain couples TRBV6-5 to TRBJ1-6; TRBD1 aligns across 7 bases. Unmatched junction bases numbered 6, after V lost 0 bases and J lost 7 bases. Germline V CDR1 and CDR2: MNHEY, SVGAGI. The CDR3 consists of 16 residues. The CDR3 coding sequence is TGTGCCAGCAGTTACTCGACTTCGGACAGGAATTCACCCCTCCACTTT. Encoded protein: CASSYSTSDRNSPLHF.

The chain is built from TRBV18 and TRBJ1-2; TRBD1 agrees at 7 bases. Germline-derived CDR1 and CDR2 are KGHSH and LQKENI. Trimming removed 5 bases from V and 4 bases from J; junction bases left unmatched: 10. This CDR3 contains 15 residues. This CDR3 reads CASSARVGQAYGYTF. The CDR3 coding sequence is TGTGCCAGCTCAGCACGGGTAGGACAGGCCTATGGCTACACCTTC.

This clonotype was observed at least ten times. This chain connects TRBV27 to TRBJ2-1; maybe TRBD2 (5 bases). The V and J ends lost 1 base and 3 bases respectively, with 13 bases between them. CDR3 length: 16 amino acids. Per the germline V gene, CDR1 is MNHEY and CDR2 is SMNVEV (reference sequence). As DNA, the CDR3 is TGTGCCAGCAGTTTATTATCTAGAGGGATCTACAATGAGCAGTTCTTC. Its translation is CASSLLSRGIYNEQFF.

The chain has TRBV10-3 and TRBJ2-3, with D possibly matching TRBD1 (6 bases). Germline CDR1 is ENHRY and CDR2 is SYGVKD. The CDR3 covers 14 residues. V was clipped by 6 bases and J by 2 bases, with 12 bases between them. CDR3 region: CAIRDSLPTDTQYF. For the CDR3, the DNA is TGTGCCATCAGGGACAGTCTCCCCACAGATACGCAGTATTTT.

V and J are TRBV6-5 and TRBJ1-1; 10 nucleotides align to TRBD1. The V and J ends lost 6 bases and 3 bases, in that order; junction bases with no gene match: 7. CDR1 is MNHEY, CDR2 SVGAGI, per germline. CDR3 length equals 15 residues. DNA of the CDR3: TGTGCCAGCAGCTCCGGACAGGGGGGAGACACTGAAGCTTTCTTT. It specifies CASSSGQGGDTEAFF.

V is TRBV7-2 and J is TRBJ1-6; tentatively, D is TRBD1 (6 bases). The V gene lost 5 bases and the J gene lost 6 bases, with 17 bases spanning the gap. CDR3 length equals 16 residues. From germline, CDR1 is SGHTA and CDR2 FQGNSA. The CDR3: CASSVDGQLPNSPLHF. CDR3 sequence (DNA): TGTGCCAGCAGCGTCGATGGACAGCTCCCTAATTCACCCCTCCACTTT.